This T cell receptor beta chain was obtained from a study of OX40 agonist ivuxolimab in advanced cancers. The wider study: Patients were dosed with the agonistic anti-OX40 (CD134) antibody ivuxolimab. Patients with prior anti-PD-1, anti-PD-L1 or anti-CTLA-4 therapy were eligible; 35% to 45% had some.

Study-wide findings and caveats: Antigen specificity was not determined for the expanded peripheral T cells. Expansion of clones was among the lowest in partial responders at 0.1-3.0 mg/kg.

From germline, CDR1 is MNHEY and CDR2 SMNVEV (reference sequence). The junction had 5 bases not matched to a gene; V was cut back by 10 bases and J by 8 bases. This CDR3 contains 13 residues. Sequencing was performed with immunoSEQ multiplex PCR; in TCRdb, only in-frame clones are kept and a portion is missing. The data show roughly 48,000 clones, with 80% to 90% seen just once and around 6.4% held by the top ten. About this clone itself: Its antigen is not identified.

Here the sequenced sample was CD4+ or CD8+ T cells sorted from blood, taken in a trial of the OX40 agonist ivuxolimab. The origin of this receptor is an adult with an advanced solid tumor such as melanoma, head and neck, liver or kidney cancer. The chain uses TRBV27 and TRBJ2-1, with TRBD2 identical over 13 bases. This CDR3 is CATLLAGGHEQFF. Here the CDR3 DNA reads TGTGCCACCTTACTAGCGGGGGGGCATGAGCAGTTCTTC.